This is a list of T cell receptor beta chains from one sample in a study of blood T cells in healthy people across ages. TCRdb used MiXCR to reprocess the 5' RACE reads, holding one entry per CDR3 protein. The table lists over 600,000 distinct CDR3 sequences, 35% to 50% of them singletons. The sample taken for sequencing was blood. These receptor sequences come from a man at least 80 years old in good health. The CDR3 runs from the conserved cysteine through the conserved F or W. A row's size may be missing; if present it is once, few, many or a size class.

.	16	TRBV6-4	.	CASSLVRSGDNNEQYF
.	13	TRBV3-1	TRBJ1-2	CASSQGQGHGYTF
.	13	TRBV29-1	TRBJ2-1	CSVDSSGSILQFF
.	14	TRBV9	TRBJ2-1	CASSVVDTLNEQFF
.	12	TRBV10-3	.	CAISELAAEQYF
few	16	TRBV5-1	TRBJ1-1	CASSLELGPAGTEAFF
few	14	TRBV7-2	TRBJ1-1	CASSLAAGATEAFF
few	13	TRBV5-1	TRBJ2-5	CASSSTEGETQYF
.	14	TRBV5-1	TRBJ2-7	CASSSTGESYEQYF
few	11	TRBV20-1	TRBJ2-5	CSAAGGETQYF
.	13	TRBV29-1	TRBJ2-1	CSVGDRGNNKQFF
once	15	TRBV20-1	TRBJ2-7	CGARDPGQPNYEQYF
.	14	TRBV20-1	TRBJ2-1	CSARIGGGQGEQFF
few	12	TRBV10-3	TRBJ1-6	CAIRAENSPLHF
few	16	TRBV20-1	TRBJ2-1	CSGGGGAGVHDNEQFF
.	16	TRBV10-3	TRBJ2-1	CAISEFSQFSYNEQFF
few	16	TRBV5-1	TRBJ2-1	CASSLTSGNTYNEQFF
.	15	TRBV10-3	.	CAFQLRTPGWDEQYF
.	14	TRBV18	TRBJ1-1	CASSWGTSDTEAFF
once	15	TRBV15	TRBJ2-1	CATSRDGTSGSGQFF
once	15	TRBV15	TRBJ2-7	CATSRTSGTTYEQYF
.	14	TRBV3-1	TRBJ1-6	CASSQRGDGSPLHF
.	13	TRBV20-1	TRBJ1-5	CSARSQGSQPQHF
.	17	TRBV6-1	TRBJ2-7	CASSPVGQTGAGDEQYF
.	16	TRBV25-1	TRBJ2-7	CASSAGTSGSYNEQYF
.	17	TRBV5-5	TRBJ2-1	CASSLLLAGAYAAEQFF
few	17	TRBV12-3/TRBV12-4	TRBJ2-1	CASSFIFSGSSYNEQFF
.	16	TRBV12-3/TRBV12-4	TRBJ2-5	CASSTTLAGDQETQYF
few	14	TRBV3-1	TRBJ1-1	CASSPTNRGTEAFF
.	15	TRBV2	TRBJ2-5	CASSLTLSYQETQYF
.	16	TRBV7-9	.	CASSPFGSHTPYEQYF
few	15	TRBV2	TRBJ2-3	CARMTGTAFQGTQYF
.	14	TRBV5-5	TRBJ1-2	CASSLGDRGLGYTF
.	13	TRBV28	TRBJ2-7	CASSQRVAYEQYF
many	13	TRBV12-3/TRBV12-4	TRBJ2-6	CASNIAGANVLTF
many	17	TRBV24-1	TRBJ2-1	CATSDSSSGGSYNEQFF
.	13	TRBV6-2/TRBV6-3	TRBJ1-5	CASSYIVGQPQHF
.	14	TRBV7-2	TRBJ1-2	CASSVAGSDYGYTF
few	16	TRBV30	TRBJ2-5	CAWQGLTSGRVETQYF
.	16	TRBV7-2	TRBJ2-6	CASSLRGFAGANVLTF
few	14	TRBV5-1	TRBJ2-7	CASSFGGMEGEQYF
many	13	TRBV12-3/TRBV12-4	TRBJ2-7	CASSRDSSYEQYF
many	14	TRBV29-1	TRBJ2-5	CSVVPGATQETQYF
.	16	TRBV18	TRBJ2-1	CASSPQPSGSFGEQFF
few	14	TRBV4-3	TRBJ2-1	CASSSIGLGNEQFF
.	14	TRBV5-1	TRBJ1-1	CASRTGIQNTEAFF
few	17	TRBV2	TRBJ1-4	CASSEMRLGRGLEKLFF
few	14	TRBV4-3	TRBJ2-1	CASSQWTSDNEQFF
many	16	TRBV6-2/TRBV6-3	TRBJ1-5	CASSFLSGEGNQPQHF
.	14	TRBV29-1	TRBJ2-3	CSVTGTLSTDTQYF
few	13	TRBV29-1	TRBJ2-3	CSVVPDSTDTQYF
.	15	TRBV3-1	TRBJ2-1	CASSRSGSSYNGQFF
.	17	TRBV3-1	TRBJ2-6	CASSQDSATSGANVLTF
few	19	TRBV7-2	TRBJ2-1	CASSSRLAGGLSSYNEQFF
few	14	TRBV27	TRBJ2-5	CASRATYAQETQYF